This entry features one TCR beta chain sequence. This CDR3 spans 16 amino acids. These data belong to a study of T cell responses to AZD1222 COVID-19 vaccine. Sequencing used immunoSEQ multiplex PCR; TCRdb keeps in-frame clones, though not all of them. In the table there are roughly 150,000 clones, 80% to 95% of which are singletons. The rearrangement joins TRBV21-1 to TRBJ2-1; the table assigns TRBD2, which was not confirmed against the DNA. TRBV21-1 is a pseudogene locus. Sequenced material: peripheral blood, taken on day 0 of AZD1222 vaccination. This TCR derives from an adult in good health. CDR3 nucleotides: TGTGCCAGCAGCAAAGCTCCTAGTCCCCCCTGCAATGAGCAGTTCTTC. Protein product: CASSKAPSPPCNEQFF.